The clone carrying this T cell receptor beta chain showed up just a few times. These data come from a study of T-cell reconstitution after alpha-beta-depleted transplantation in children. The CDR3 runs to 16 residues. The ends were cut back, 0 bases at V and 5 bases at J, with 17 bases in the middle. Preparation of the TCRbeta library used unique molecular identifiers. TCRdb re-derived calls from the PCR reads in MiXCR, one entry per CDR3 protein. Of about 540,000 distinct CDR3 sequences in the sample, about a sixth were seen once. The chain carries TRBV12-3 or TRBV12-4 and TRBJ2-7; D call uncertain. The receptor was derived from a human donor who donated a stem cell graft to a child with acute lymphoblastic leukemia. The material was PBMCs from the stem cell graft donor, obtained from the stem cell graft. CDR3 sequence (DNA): TGTGCCAGCAGTTTAGCCAGGATAAGGTCCGGTAACGAGCAGTACTTC. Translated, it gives CASSLARIRSGNEQYF.